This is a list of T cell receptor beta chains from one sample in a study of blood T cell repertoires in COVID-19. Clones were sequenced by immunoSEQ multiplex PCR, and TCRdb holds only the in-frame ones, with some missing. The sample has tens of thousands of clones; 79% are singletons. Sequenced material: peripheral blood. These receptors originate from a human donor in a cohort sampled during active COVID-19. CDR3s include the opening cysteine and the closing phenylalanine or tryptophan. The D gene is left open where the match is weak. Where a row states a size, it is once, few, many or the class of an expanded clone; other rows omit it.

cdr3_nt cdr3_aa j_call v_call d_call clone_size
TGTGCCAGCAGCTTAGTCCCCGGGACAGGGAACGGCTACACCTTC CASSLVPGTGNGYTF TRBJ1-2 TRBV11-2 TRBD1 -
TGCGCCAGCAGCCAAGCTGACATGGCCTCCTACGAGCAGTACTTC CASSQADMASYEQYF TRBJ2-7 TRBV4-1 - -
TGTGCCAGTAGTATAGACGGAGTAGCGAACACTGAAGCTTTCTTT CASSIDGVANTEAFF TRBJ1-1 TRBV19 - medium-sized
TGTGCCAGCAGCCAAGATCGGCCGGGAGCGGCCCAAGGCGAGCAGTACTTC CASSQDRPGAAQGEQYF TRBJ2-7 TRBV4-2 - few
TGTGCCAGCAGCCAAGAATGGGGCAGGGATTTCTACGAGCAGTACTTC CASSQEWGRDFYEQYF TRBJ2-7 TRBV3-1/TRBV3-2 - -
TGTGCCAGCAGTTTCTTGGACATCCCTACTTATGGCTACACCTTC CASSFLDIPTYGYTF TRBJ1-2 TRBV28 - -
TGCGCCAGCAGCCAAAAAACTGGCTACGAGCAGTACTTC CASSQKTGYEQYF TRBJ2-7 TRBV4-3 - once
TGTGCCAGCAGCCAATACCGGGACAGGGGGCAAGAGACCCAGTACTTC CASSQYRDRGQETQYF TRBJ2-5 TRBV3-1/TRBV3-2 TRBD1 -
TGTGCCAGCAGCGTTACCGGGACTAGACCCAATGAGCAGTTCTTC CASSVTGTRPNEQFF TRBJ2-1 TRBV7-2 TRBD2 -
TGTGCCACGGGACAGGGAGGTTCCGATACGCAGTATTTT CATGQGGSDTQYF TRBJ2-3 TRBV24-1 TRBD1 -
TGTGCCAGCAGTTTAGGCGCTAGCGGGAGGTACAATGAGCAGTTCTTC CASSLGASGRYNEQFF TRBJ2-1 TRBV28 TRBD2 -
TGCGCCAGCAGCAACCGACAGGGGGAGAAACTGTTTTTT CASSNRQGEKLFF TRBJ1-4 TRBV4-1 TRBD1 few
TGCGCCAGCAGTTTCACAGGGGCCGGGGAGCTGTTTTTT CASSFTGAGELFF TRBJ2-2 TRBV5-1 TRBD1 -
TGTGCCAGCAGCTTGGCCAGCGGGAGATCCGAGCAGTACTTC CASSLASGRSEQYF TRBJ2-7 TRBV7-9 TRBD2 many
TGTGCCAGCTCACTCCTTAGCGGGAGCTCCTACAATGAGCAGTTCTTC CASSLLSGSSYNEQFF TRBJ2-1 TRBV18 TRBD2 once
TGCGCCAGCCTACACGGGACAGTAACCTACGAGCAGTACTTC CASLHGTVTYEQYF TRBJ2-7 TRBV10-2 TRBD1 -
TGTGCCAGCAGTCAGGATACAGAGACCCAGTACTTC CASSQDTETQYF TRBJ2-5 TRBV12-3/TRBV12-4 - -
TGCGCCAGCAGCCTAGCGGGACAAAGTACCGGGGAGCTGTTTTTT CASSLAGQSTGELFF TRBJ2-2 TRBV5-1 TRBD2 -
TGTGCCAGCAGCCAAGAGACGACTAGTAAAGAGACCCAGTACTTC CASSQETTSKETQYF TRBJ2-5 TRBV4-2 - once
TGTGCCACCAGTGGAGTCAAGAGATCATTGAGCTACAATGAGCAGTTCTTC CATSGVKRSLSYNEQFF TRBJ2-1 TRBV24-1 - -
TGTGCCAGCAGCTTAGATAGGCGACAGAATTCACCCCTCCACTTT CASSLDRRQNSPLHF TRBJ1-6 TRBV11-2 - -
TGCGCCAGCAGCCAAGCGGGACAGGGGAGGAGTAATGAAAAACTGTTTTTT CASSQAGQGRSNEKLFF TRBJ1-4 TRBV4-1 TRBD1 few
TGTGCCAGCAGCTTAACTCGGGGGACTCCCGGGGAGCTGTTTTTT CASSLTRGTPGELFF TRBJ2-2 TRBV7-2 - -
TGTGCCAGCAGCCTAGACGGACACCTGGGGACTGAAGCTTTCTTT CASSLDGHLGTEAFF TRBJ1-1 TRBV7-3 - -
TGTGCCAGCAGCTTAAGGGGACTTAGCACAGATACGCAGTATTTT CASSLRGLSTDTQYF TRBJ2-3 TRBV11-2 - -
TGCAGCGTTGCGGTAATCAGGGGGCCCGATGGCTACACCTTC CSVAVIRGPDGYTF TRBJ1-2 TRBV29-1 TRBD1 -
TGTGCCAGCAGCCCGGGCAACAGGGGGGGATACGAGCAGTACTTC CASSPGNRGGYEQYF TRBJ2-7 TRBV3-1/TRBV3-2 - -
TGTGCCAGCAGCCACGGGACTCTCCAAGAGACCCAGTACTTC CASSHGTLQETQYF TRBJ2-5 TRBV7-9 - -
TGTGCCAGCAGCTCCAGAGGACAGGGACTGTCAGATACGCAGTATTTT CASSSRGQGLSDTQYF TRBJ2-3 TRBV11-3 TRBD1 once
TGTGCCAGCAGCACGCGGACGGGGTATGGCTACACCTTC CASSTRTGYGYTF TRBJ1-2 TRBV11-2 - -
TGTGCCAGCAGCTTAGGGCTAGCGGGAGTCTATGAGCAGTTCTTC CASSLGLAGVYEQFF TRBJ2-1 TRBV11-2 TRBD2 -